These T cell receptor beta chains were read from a single sample in a study of T cell responses to AZD1222 COVID-19 vaccine. Clones were read by immunoSEQ multiplex PCR, and TCRdb kept only the in-frame ones, dropping some. Counted here are around 200,000 clones, 85% to 95% occurring once; the ten biggest clones make up about 1.5%. The starting material was peripheral blood, obtained 28 days after the second AZD1222 dose. These receptors all stem from an adult who received the AZD1222 COVID-19 vaccine. Both conserved end residues are part of each CDR3. D genes are given only for firm matches. Only some rows state a clone size, as once, few, many or a class for expanded clones.

DNA	CDR3	V	J	size	D
TGCGCCAGCAGCCAAGGGGGCTCCTACGAGCAGTACTTC	CASSQGGSYEQYF	TRBV4-1	TRBJ2-7	.	.
TGTGCCAGCAGTGAATCTGCTCTTTACACTGAAGCTTTCTTT	CASSESALYTEAFF	TRBV25-1	TRBJ1-1	.	.
TGTGCCAGCAGCAAGATGAGGGACCGACGGAGCTCTGGAAACACCATATATTTT	CASSKMRDRRSSGNTIYF	TRBV7-9	TRBJ1-3	.	.
TGTGCCAGCAGCCCGGGAGGCGGAAATGAGCAGTTCTTC	CASSPGGGNEQFF	TRBV7-8	TRBJ2-1	once	TRBD2
TGTGCCTGGAGTGGGTCCGCTAATCAGCCCCAGCATTTT	CAWSGSANQPQHF	TRBV30	TRBJ1-5	.	.
TGTGCCAGCTCACCACGGGGGATAGGCACTGAAGCTTTCTTT	CASSPRGIGTEAFF	TRBV18	TRBJ1-1	.	.
TGCGCCAGCAGCTTGGGGACAGGGGGCTACGAGCAGTACTTC	CASSLGTGGYEQYF	TRBV5-1	TRBJ2-7	.	TRBD1
TGTGCCATCAGTGAGTCAGGCCAGGGCAACACTGAAGCTTTCTTT	CAISESGQGNTEAFF	TRBV10-3	TRBJ1-1	.	.
TGTGCCAGCTATGGGGGGTTATGGGATTCACCCCTCCACTTT	CASYGGLWDSPLHF	TRBV28	TRBJ1-6	.	.
TGCAGTGCTAGTGCGGGGCGGGAGGGCTACACCTTC	CSASAGREGYTF	TRBV20-1	TRBJ1-2	.	.
TGTGCCAGTAGTACGGGACTAGCGGGAACGAACACCGGGGAGCTGTTTTTT	CASSTGLAGTNTGELFF	TRBV19	TRBJ2-2	.	TRBD2
TGTGCCAGCAGAGAAGGGACGGCGGCCGGAAACACCATATATTTT	CASREGTAAGNTIYF	TRBV18	TRBJ1-3	.	.
TGTGCCAGCAGCTTATTTTGGCAGGGGGGCTACAATGAGCAGTTCTTC	CASSLFWQGGYNEQFF	TRBV7-3	TRBJ2-1	.	.
TGTGCCACCAGCAGAGATCTTGCGGGTAATGAAAAACTGTTTTTT	CATSRDLAGNEKLFF	TRBV15	TRBJ1-4	.	.
TGTGCCACCAGATCACGGGGGAACACTGAAGCTTTCTTT	CATRSRGNTEAFF	TRBV24-1	TRBJ1-1	.	.
TGCAGTGCTATCTTACCTTCTGGATGGACCTTT	CSAILPSGWTF	TRBV20-1	TRBJ1-1	.	.
TGTGCCAGCAGCGTGGGACAGGGTGCCTACGAGCAGTACTTC	CASSVGQGAYEQYF	TRBV13	TRBJ2-7	.	TRBD1
TGTGCCAGCAGCGTAGATGGCGGGAGCTCCTACGAGCAGTACTTC	CASSVDGGSSYEQYF	TRBV9	TRBJ2-7	.	TRBD2
TGCGCCAGCACCCTTTCTACGGGACCACCCTCACCACCCCTCCACTTT	CASTLSTGPPSPPLHF	TRBV5-1	TRBJ1-6	.	.
TGTGCCAGCAGTTACACGATTCGGACAGGGGAAGCTTTCTTT	CASSYTIRTGEAFF	TRBV6-6	TRBJ1-1	.	TRBD1